Listed below are T cell receptor beta chains from one sample, sequenced in a study of T cell repertoires in cytomegalovirus infection. TCRdb fed the reads into MiXCR, producing one record per CDR3 protein. The data show 150,000 to 200,000 distinct CDR3 sequences, under 20% seen once. Input material: CD8+ T cells from PBMCs. These receptors were obtained from a human donor in good health (CMV status not recorded). Some clones in this sample may be carry-over from other donors' samples. Each CDR3 is given with its conserved first and last residue. A D gene is named only where the DNA matches it firmly. Clone sizes are given selectively: once, few, many, or a class where the clone is expanded.

size | J | V | D | CDR3 | DNA
many | TRBJ2-7 | TRBV20-1 | - | CSARDSKGDYYEQYF | TGCAGTGCTAGAGATTCTAAGGGCGATTACTACGAGCAGTACTTC
- | TRBJ2-7 | TRBV7-6 | - | CASSLTGASYEQYF | TGTGCCAGCAGCTTAACCGGGGCCTCCTACGAGCAGTACTTC
- | TRBJ2-7 | TRBV6-5 | TRBD1 | CASVEGQRPYEQYF | TGTGCCAGTGTAGAGGGACAGAGACCCTACGAGCAGTACTTC
many | TRBJ2-5 | TRBV6-2/TRBV6-3 | - | CASVHGPEGGETQYF | TGTGCCAGCGTTCATGGACCAGAAGGAGGGGAGACCCAGTACTTC
- | TRBJ1-1 | TRBV7-9 | - | CASSFESAEAFF | TGTGCCAGCAGCTTCGAGAGCGCTGAAGCTTTCTTT
- | TRBJ1-2 | TRBV20-1 | TRBD1 | CSAYDRVRGYTF | TGCAGTGCCTACGACAGGGTGAGGGGCTACACCTTC
- | TRBJ2-1 | TRBV29-1 | - | CSVWWGEQFF | TGCAGCGTTTGGTGGGGCGAGCAGTTCTTC
few | TRBJ2-7 | TRBV15 | TRBD2 | CATSRGAGATYEQYF | TGTGCCACCAGCAGAGGAGCGGGAGCGACCTACGAGCAGTACTTC
few | TRBJ2-1 | TRBV7-9 | - | CASSPRASGEQFF | TGTGCCAGCAGCCCCCGGGCCTCCGGGGAGCAGTTCTTC
few | TRBJ2-1 | TRBV7-2 | TRBD2 | CASSLRGMRAGGPYNEQFF | TGTGCCAGCAGCTTACGGGGTATGAGAGCGGGAGGTCCCTACAATGAGCAGTTCTTC
- | TRBJ2-7 | TRBV13 | - | CASSLQTNYEQYF | TGTGCCAGCAGCCTGCAGACCAACTACGAGCAGTACTTC
few | TRBJ2-1 | TRBV6-2/TRBV6-3 | TRBD2 | CASSYSSSGRGIRDNEQFF | TGTGCCAGCAGTTACTCTTCTAGCGGGAGGGGAATACGGGACAATGAGCAGTTCTTC
- | TRBJ2-7 | TRBV7-2 | - | CASSPRDTRSYEQYF | TGTGCCAGCAGCCCCCGGGACACGAGGAGCTACGAGCAGTACTTC
- | TRBJ2-1 | TRBV7-9 | TRBD2 | CASSQLAGGYNEQFF | TGTGCCAGCAGCCAACTAGCGGGAGGCTACAATGAGCAGTTCTTC
- | TRBJ2-2 | TRBV7-3 | TRBD2 | CASSLRASGANTGELFF | TGTGCCAGCAGCTTAAGGGCTAGCGGAGCGAACACCGGGGAGCTGTTTTTT